This TCR beta chain was identified in a study of shared clonotypes between healthy human individuals. Profiled with immunoSEQ multiplex PCR; TCRdb holds only in-frame clones, not every one. The data show 850,000 to 1,200,000 clones, about 74% seen once. This clone was found once. Trimming pared 0 bases from V and 5 bases from J, leaving 9 bases between. The V gene's germline CDR1 is SGDLS and CDR2 YYNGEE. The CDR3 runs to 13 residues. The sample comprised memory CD4+ T cells sorted from blood. Sample subset: CD45RA-negative fraction. The clonotype originates from a man between 18 and 29 years old in good health. The chain joins TRBV9 to TRBJ2-7; D is uncertain. The CDR3 nucleotides read TGTGCCAGCAGCGTAGAAATAGCCGACGAGCAGTACTTC. Its protein product is CASSVEIADEQYF.